This entry describes one T cell receptor beta chain. This entry belongs to a study of blood T cell repertoires in COVID-19. In the study overall: Italy, Spain and the United States were the sources of the convalescent and acute COVID-19 samples.

Participants' own reports of clinical history determined their cohort assignment. Assay used: immunoSEQ multiplex PCR; TCRdb lists only in-frame clones, some missing. The sample carries roughly 150,000 clones, 65% to 85% recorded once. The CDR3 is 13 residues long. Germline CDR1 is SGHRS and CDR2 is YFSETQ. Trimming left V 8 bases short and J 0 bases short, with 10 bases between. The sequence was collected from a woman between 40 and 50 years old with acute COVID-19. The sequencing input was PBMCs or T cells enriched from blood (not recorded which). The chain has TRBV5-1 and TRBJ2-3; perhaps TRBD2 as D (6 bases). The CDR3 nucleotides read TGCGCCAGTGGCAGCGGGAGCACAGATACGCAGTATTTT. Its translation is CASGSGSTDTQYF.